The next 30 T cell receptor beta chains were all read from a single sample in a study of OX40 agonist ivuxolimab in advanced cancers. Libraries were prepared by immunoSEQ multiplex PCR; TCRdb keeps only in-frame clonotypes and omits some of them. The data show more than 60,000 clones, 80% to 85% seen once. Sequenced here: CD4+ or CD8+ T cells sorted from blood, sampled in a trial of the OX40 agonist ivuxolimab. These receptors were collected from an adult with an advanced solid tumor such as melanoma, head and neck, liver or kidney cancer.

J is TRBJ2-7 and V is TRBV5-1; perhaps TRBD2 as D (6 bases). The V and J ends lost 1 base and 4 bases respectively, with 18 bases between them. This CDR3 comprises 16 residues. Per the germline V gene, CDR1 is SGHRS and CDR2 is YFSETQ. Written as DNA, the CDR3 is TGCGCCAGCAGCTTGTCGGCAGGGTCGGACTATTACGAGCAGTACTTC. This sequence encodes CASSLSAGSDYYEQYF.

The chain employs TRBV27 and TRBJ1-6; tentative D call: TRBD1 (6 bases). CDR1 and CDR2 from the germline V gene are MNHEY and SMNVEV (reference sequence). This CDR3 has 13 amino acids. The V end lost 6 bases, the J end lost 7 bases, and 10 bases lay between the germline ends. As DNA, the CDR3 is TGTGCCAGCAGGGGACAAACGAATTCACCCCTCCACTTT. This encodes CASRGQTNSPLHF.

V and J are TRBV6-5 and TRBJ1-1; no clear D. The V and J ends lost 4 bases and 5 bases respectively, with 11 bases between them. Germline loops: CDR1 MNHEY, CDR2 SVGAGI. This CDR3 is 13 amino acids long. CDR3 protein: CASSSDKRTEAFF. In nucleotides, the CDR3 is TGTGCCAGCAGTTCTGACAAGAGAACTGAAGCTTTCTTT.

V and J are TRBV7-9 and TRBJ1-1; 7 nucleotides match TRBD1. Germline V gene sequence: CDR1 SEHNR, CDR2 FQNEAQ (reference sequence). V shed 1 base and J 2 bases; nucleotides not matched to a gene: 4. The CDR3 has 15 residues. CDR3 loop: CASSLETGQNTEAFF. DNA for the CDR3: TGTGCCAGCAGCTTAGAGACAGGGCAAAACACTGAAGCTTTCTTT.

This chain joins TRBV6-1 and TRBJ2-1, with D perhaps TRBD2 (6 bases). The ends were cut back, 8 bases at V and 2 bases at J, with 10 bases in the middle. The CDR3 spans 13 residues. Germline CDR1 is MNHNS and CDR2 is SASEGT. This CDR3 is CASETGAYNEQFF. CDR3 DNA sequence: TGTGCCAGCGAGACGGGAGCCTACAATGAGCAGTTCTTC.

The chain couples TRBV29-1 to TRBJ2-1, with 8 bases fitting TRBD1. The CDR3 totals 11 residues. Germline assignment: CDR1 SQVTM and CDR2 ANQGSEA. V dropped 7 bases and J dropped 14; count of bases not matched to a gene: 10. The CDR3 nucleotides read TGCAGCGCCCTGCTCCAGGGGGCGAAGTTCTTC. This translates into CSALLQGAKFF.

The chain couples TRBV7-6 to TRBJ1-1, with 7 bases identical to TRBD1. This CDR3 region has 13 residues. Trimming removed 6 bases from V and 7 bases from J; junction bases left unmatched: 8. Germline V lookup: CDR1 SGHVS, CDR2 FNYEAQ. In DNA form, the CDR3 reads TGTGCCAGCAGAACCACAGGGGATGGTGAAGCTTTCTTT. Protein product: CASRTTGDGEAFF.

The chain couples TRBV2 to TRBJ1-1; TRBD1 is a possible D gene (5 bases). The ends were cut back, 7 bases at V and 4 bases at J, with 13 bases in the middle. Per the germline V gene, CDR1 is SNHLY and CDR2 is FYNNEI. The CDR3 has 13 amino acids. The CDR3 DNA sequence: TGTGCCAGCACTATGGGACTGGGCACTGAAGCTTTCTTT. It codes for CASTMGLGTEAFF.

In its sample, this clone was seen once. The V call is TRBV9, the J call TRBJ2-1, with a tentative D call TRBD2 (6 bases). Germline assignment: CDR1 SGDLS and CDR2 YYNGEE. The length of the CDR3 is 15 residues. V dropped 0 bases and J dropped 4 bases, with 11 bases sitting between them. CDR3 DNA sequence: TGTGCCAGCAGCGTAGATAGCGGTTATTACAATGAGCAGTTCTTC. Its protein is CASSVDSGYYNEQFF.

As to this clone: The sample contains more than one DNA sequence encoding this CDR3. The chain couples TRBV5-1 to TRBJ2-2; D gene ambiguous. The germline CDR1 and CDR2 sequences are SGHRS and YFSETQ. There are 16 residues in the CDR3. Trimming shortened V by 0 bases and J by 2 bases, and 11 bases separated the two germline ends. The CDR3 loop reads CASSLDGTINTGELFF. The CDR3 coding sequence is TGCGCCAGCAGCTTGGATGGAACAATAAACACCGGGGAGCTGTTTTTT.

As regards this clone: The sample carries other DNA sequences with the same CDR3. The chain couples TRBV19 to TRBJ2-3, with D perhaps assigned TRBD1 or TRBD2 (5 bases each). The CDR3 has 15 amino acids. Per germline, CDR1 LNHDA and CDR2 SQIVND (reference sequence). Trimming pared 1 base from V and 4 bases from J, leaving 12 bases between. The CDR3 DNA reads TGTGCCAGTAGTATAGCCGGGGCAGGAGCAGATACGCAGTATTTT. Translated, it gives CASSIAGAGADTQYF.

The rearrangement uses TRBV7-2 and TRBJ2-5; 11 bases are a match to TRBD2. V lost 8 bases and J lost 5; bases outside the gene matches: 13. The germline V gene encodes CDR1 SGHTA and CDR2 FQGNSA. The CDR3 runs to 16 residues. For the CDR3, the DNA is TGTGCCAGCTCGAGAGGGCCTAGCGGGGGGTCGGAGACCCAGTACTTC. Protein: CASSRGPSGGSETQYF. Full variable domain (missing parts from reference TRBV7-2 and TRBJ2-5): GAGVSQSPSNKVTEKGKDVELRCDPISGHTALYWYRQSLGQGLEFLIYFQGNSAPDKSGLPSDRFSAERTGGSVSTLTIQRTQQEDSAVYLCASSRGPSGGSETQYFGPGTRLLVL.

Only one count was recorded for this clone. The identical CDR3 is also encoded by other nucleotide sequences in the sample. The rearrangement uses TRBV5-1 and TRBJ1-4; 12 nucleotides line up with TRBD1. Trimming took 5 bases from V and 5 from J; bases not matched to a gene: 10. The germline CDR1 and CDR2 sequences are SGHRS and YFSETQ. The CDR3 consists of 17 residues. CDR3 DNA sequence: TGCGCCAGCAGGTCCGGGACAGGGGGCGCGGGGAATGAAAAACTGTTTTTT. Translating it yields CASRSGTGGAGNEKLFF.

This clone was found once. Its ends do not fully match the called genes, so a read error is possible. The chain carries TRBV7-7 and TRBJ2-5, with D possibly matching TRBD1 (5 bases). Germline V CDR1 and CDR2: SSHAT, FNYEAQ (reference sequence). CDR3 length: 13 residues. This CDR3 is CASSLDSGETQYF. The CDR3 nucleotides are TGTGCTAGCAGCTTAGACAGTGGAGAGACCCAGTACTTC.

A word on this clone: Additional DNA sequences in this sample encode the identical CDR3. The J gene is TRBJ1-2, the V gene TRBV5-6; D is unclear. Trimming took off 0 bases at V and 7 bases at J, with 4 bases between the two ends. Germline V gene sequence: CDR1 SGHDT, CDR2 YYEEEE. The CDR3 spans 11 residues. CDR3 DNA: TGTGCCAGCAGCTTGGAGAGTGGCTACACCTTC. Translating it yields CASSLESGYTF.

This clone was recorded a few times. V usage is TRBV5-6 and J usage is TRBJ2-4; TRBD1 agrees at 9 bases. CDR1 is SGHDT and CDR2 is YYEEEE in the germline V gene. The CDR3 has 15 amino acids. Trimming cost V 3 bases and J 6 bases; bases outside gene matches: 7. The CDR3 bases are TGTGCCAGCAGCTGGGGGGACAGGGAAGGAAACATTCAGTACTTC. This sequence encodes CASSWGDREGNIQYF.

The V gene is TRBV6-5, the J gene TRBJ1-4; D gene unclear. CDR1 and CDR2 from the germline V gene are MNHEY and SVGAGI. The CDR3 spans 14 residues. V was shortened by 2 bases and J by 5 bases, with 9 bases between the two germline ends. This CDR3 reads CASSYTVPNEKLFF. Written as DNA, the CDR3 is TGTGCCAGCAGTTACACTGTCCCCAATGAAAAACTGTTTTTT.

This clone was observed a single time. V gene TRBV5-1 combines with J gene TRBJ2-5, with 10 nucleotides matching TRBD2. The CDR3 extends over 15 amino acids. Trimming took 4 bases from V and 7 from J; bases not matched to a gene: 10. CDR1 SGHRS and CDR2 YFSETQ come from the germline V gene. The CDR3 nucleotides are TGCGCCAGCAGCCCCTCTAGCGGGGGAGGGCCGACCCAGTACTTC. Its protein product is CASSPSSGGGPTQYF.

V and J are TRBV7-6 and TRBJ1-2; D not resolved. From germline, CDR1 is SGHVS and CDR2 FNYEAQ. The CDR3 has 15 amino acids. V lost 0 bases and J lost 6, with 14 bases in between. The CDR3 DNA sequence: TGTGCCAGCAGCTTAGCGGGTGTATCGGATCATGGCTACACCTTC. It translates to CASSLAGVSDHGYTF.

The chain employs TRBV5-6 and TRBJ1-4; 10 bases map to TRBD1. The CDR3 spans 13 residues. The germline V gene encodes CDR1 SGHDT and CDR2 YYEEEE. V trimming: 8 bases; J trimming: 6 bases; junction bases outside the gene matches: 4. The DNA for the CDR3 is TGTGCCAGTACCGGGACAGGGGATGAAAAACTGTTTTTT. Protein sequence: CASTGTGDEKLFF.

The chain combines TRBV5-1 with TRBJ2-7; 7 bases fit TRBD1. CDR1 is SGHRS and CDR2 is YFSETQ in the germline V gene. The CDR3 totals 15 residues. With 4 bases clipped from V and 7 bases from J, the junction kept 14 bases outside the gene matches. CDR3: CASSPRTGLPGEQYF. In DNA, the CDR3 is TGCGCCAGCAGCCCCAGGACAGGCCTCCCGGGGGAGCAGTACTTC. The complete variable domain, with remaining parts taken from reference TRBV5-1 and TRBJ2-7, reads KAGVTQTPRYLIKTRGQQVTLSCSPISGHRSVSWYQQTPGQGLQFLFEYFSETQRNKGNFPGRFSGRQFSNSRSEMNVSTLELGDSALYLCASSPRTGLPGEQYFGPGTRLTVT.

The rearrangement links TRBV11-3 to TRBJ2-1; D perhaps matches TRBD1 (6 bases). The V and J ends lost 1 base and 1 base respectively, with 8 bases between them. Germline V gives CDR1 SGHNT, CDR2 YENEEA. The CDR3 sequence is 15 residues long. As DNA, the CDR3 is TGTGCCAGCAGCTTAGGAGGGGGTTCCTACAATGAGCAGTTCTTC. Encoded protein: CASSLGGGSYNEQFF. Together with reference TRBV11-3 and TRBJ2-1, the CDR3 gives the full variable domain: EAGVVQSPRYKIIEKKQPVAFWCNPISGHNTLYWYLQNLGQGPELLIRYENEEAVDDSQLPKDRFSAERLKGVDSTLKIQPAELGDSAVYLCASSLGGGSYNEQFFGPGTRLTVL.

The genes are TRBV5-6 and TRBJ2-3; D unclear. The CDR3 has 13 residues. V shed 7 bases and J shed 1 base, with 10 bases lying between them. Germline CDR1 and CDR2: SGHDT and YYEEEE. CDR3 sequence: CASAAQGTDTQYF. The CDR3 nucleotides read TGTGCCAGCGCGGCTCAGGGCACAGATACGCAGTATTTT.

The chain has TRBV5-6 and TRBJ2-4, with D unresolved. Germline V lookup: CDR1 SGHDT, CDR2 YYEEEE. With 4 bases removed from V and 1 base from J, the gap between germline ends came to 15 bases. This CDR3 contains 16 residues. The CDR3 coding sequence is TGTGCCAGCAGCACGCCAGGCCTTAATGCCAAAAACATTCAGTACTTC. Protein sequence: CASSTPGLNAKNIQYF.

This clone came up a few times. The chain uses TRBV7-6 and TRBJ2-7; D is ambiguous. Germline V CDR1 and CDR2: SGHVS, FNYEAQ. The CDR3 extends over 12 amino acids. Trimming shortened V by 5 bases and J by 7 bases, and 12 bases separated the two germline ends. CDR3 in amino acids: CASSAGALEQYF. In DNA form, the CDR3 reads TGTGCCAGCAGCGCCGGCGCCCTTGAGCAGTACTTC.

This sequence joins TRBV19 and TRBJ2-2; the match to TRBD1 covers 8 bases. This CDR3 region has 15 residues. CDR1 and CDR2 (germline): LNHDA, SQIVND (reference sequence). The V gene end was trimmed by 8 bases and the J gene end by 4 bases; junction bases not matched to a gene: 9. In DNA, the CDR3 is TGTGCCAGTTTACGGACAGGGTTGGTCACCGGGGAGCTGTTTTTT. Protein product: CASLRTGLVTGELFF.

The CDR3 nucleotides are TGTGCCAGCAGTGACAGGCTCCAGGGGGTTCAAGAGACCCAGTACTTC. Protein: CASSDRLQGVQETQYF. The J gene is TRBJ2-5, the V gene TRBV25-1; 7 bases are shared with TRBD1. Germline lookup yields CDR1 MGHDK and CDR2 SYGVNS. The junction had 9 bases not matched to a gene; V was cut back by 3 bases and J by 2 bases. This CDR3 is 16 amino acids long. The variable domain in full, with the rest retrieved from reference TRBV25-1 and TRBJ2-5, is EADIYQTPRYLVIGTGKKITLECSQTMGHDKMYWYQQDPGMELHLIHYSYGVNSTEKGDLSSESTVSRIRTEHFPLTLESARPSHTSQYLCASSDRLQGVQETQYFGPGTRLLVL.

V usage is TRBV6-1 and J usage is TRBJ1-1, with D hard to call. The CDR3 has 13 residues. V lost 10 bases, J lost 7 bases, and 19 bases lay in between. The germline CDR1 and CDR2 sequences are MNHNS and SASEGT. The CDR3 is CATLKGPPDEAFF. In DNA form, the CDR3 reads TGTGCCACCCTCAAGGGCCCCCCGGATGAAGCTTTCTTT.

DNA for the CDR3: TGTGCCAGACAGGGGGCGGGTCAGCCCCAGCATTTT. Its translation is CARQGAGQPQHF. This rearrangement joins TRBV14 to TRBJ1-5, with 9 bases that match TRBD1. The junction had 3 bases not matched to a gene; V was cut back by 9 bases and J by 6 bases. The germline gives CDR1 SGHDN, CDR2 FVKESK. The CDR3 runs to 12 residues.

This clone showed up just a few times. The CDR3 DNA follows: TGTGCCAGCAGGGGAGGGGGCGCAGTCTATGGCTACACCTTC. Translation: CASRGGGAVYGYTF. V and J are TRBV2 and TRBJ1-2; 7 bases fit TRBD1. The CDR3 has 14 residues. Looked up from germline, CDR1 is SNHLY and CDR2 is FYNNEI. V dropped 6 bases and J dropped 4; count of bases not matched to a gene: 8. Based on the CDR3 plus reference TRBV2 and TRBJ1-2, the full variable domain is EPEVTQTPSHQVTQMGQEVILRCVPISNHLYFYWYRQILGQKVEFLVSFYNNEISEKSEIFDDQFSVERPDGSNFTLKIRSTKLEDSAMYFCASRGGGAVYGYTFGSGTRLTVV.